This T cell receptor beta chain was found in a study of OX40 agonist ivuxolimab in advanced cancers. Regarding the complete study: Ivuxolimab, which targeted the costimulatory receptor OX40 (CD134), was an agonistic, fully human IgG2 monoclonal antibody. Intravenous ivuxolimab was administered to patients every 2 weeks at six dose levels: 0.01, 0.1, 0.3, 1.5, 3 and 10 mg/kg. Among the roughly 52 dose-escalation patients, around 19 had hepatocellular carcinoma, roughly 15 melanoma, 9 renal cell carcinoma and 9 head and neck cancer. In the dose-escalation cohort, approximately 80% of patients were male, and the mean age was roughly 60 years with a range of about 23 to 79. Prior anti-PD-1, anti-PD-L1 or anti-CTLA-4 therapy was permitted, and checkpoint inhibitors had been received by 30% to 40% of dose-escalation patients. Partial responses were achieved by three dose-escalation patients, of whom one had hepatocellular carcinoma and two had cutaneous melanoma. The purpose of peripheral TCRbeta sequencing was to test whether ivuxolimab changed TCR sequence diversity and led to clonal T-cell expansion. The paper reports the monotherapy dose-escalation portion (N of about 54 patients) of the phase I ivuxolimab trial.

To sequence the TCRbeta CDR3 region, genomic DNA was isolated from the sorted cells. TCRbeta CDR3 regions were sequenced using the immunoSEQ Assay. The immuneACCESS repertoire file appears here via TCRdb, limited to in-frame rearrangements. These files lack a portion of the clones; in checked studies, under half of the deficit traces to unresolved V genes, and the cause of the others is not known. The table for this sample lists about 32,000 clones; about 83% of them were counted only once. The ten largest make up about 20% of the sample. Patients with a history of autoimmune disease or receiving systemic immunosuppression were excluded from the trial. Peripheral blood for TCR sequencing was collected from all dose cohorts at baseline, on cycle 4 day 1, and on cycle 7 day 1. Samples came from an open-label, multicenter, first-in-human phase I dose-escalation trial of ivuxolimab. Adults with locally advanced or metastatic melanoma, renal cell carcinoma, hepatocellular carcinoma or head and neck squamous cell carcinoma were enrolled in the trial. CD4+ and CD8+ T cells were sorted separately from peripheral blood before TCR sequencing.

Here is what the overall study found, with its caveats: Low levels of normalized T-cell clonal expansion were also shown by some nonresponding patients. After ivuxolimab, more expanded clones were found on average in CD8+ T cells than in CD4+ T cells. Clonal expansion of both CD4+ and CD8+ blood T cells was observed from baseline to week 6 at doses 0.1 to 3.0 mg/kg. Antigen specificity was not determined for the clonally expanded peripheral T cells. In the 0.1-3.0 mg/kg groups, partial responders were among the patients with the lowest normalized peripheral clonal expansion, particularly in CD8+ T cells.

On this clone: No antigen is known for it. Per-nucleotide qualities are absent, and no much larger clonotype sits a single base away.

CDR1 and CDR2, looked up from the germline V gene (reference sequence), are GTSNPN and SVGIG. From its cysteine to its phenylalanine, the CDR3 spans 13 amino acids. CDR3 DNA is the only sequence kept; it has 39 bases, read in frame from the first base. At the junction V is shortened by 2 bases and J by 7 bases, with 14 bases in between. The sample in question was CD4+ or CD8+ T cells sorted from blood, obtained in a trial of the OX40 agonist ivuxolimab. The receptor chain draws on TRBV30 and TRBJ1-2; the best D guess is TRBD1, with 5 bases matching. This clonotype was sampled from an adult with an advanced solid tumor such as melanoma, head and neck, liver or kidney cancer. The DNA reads TGTGCCTGGAGTTTGGGAGGGGTACTTGGCTACACCTTC. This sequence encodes CAWSLGGVLGYTF.